This record covers a single T cell receptor beta chain. The sample comes from a study of blood T cell repertoires in COVID-19. Whole-study context: T cells, B-cell-depleted T cells, or PBMCs supplied cDNA or gDNA.

Method: immunoSEQ multiplex PCR; TCRdb's copy keeps in-frame clones and lacks some. The sample lists roughly 150,000 clones, 86% occurring once. CDR1 and CDR2 (germline): MNHEY, SVGAGI. The CDR3 has 13 residues. The V gene lost 10 bases and the J gene lost 9 bases, with 16 bases spanning the gap. The age range of participants was about 18 to 100 years, with residence in about 25 US areas. Two consecutive negative NP/OP PCR tests, clearance, or resolved symptoms defined Cohort 3 recovery. Sequenced: PBMCs or T cells enriched from blood (not recorded which). The chain links TRBV6-5 to TRBJ1-6; possibly TRBD1 for D (5 bases). This clonotype was sampled from a man over 45 who had recovered from COVID-19. The CDR3 coding sequence is TGTGCCACCTACCAGGGTGTAGGTTCACCCCTCCACTTT. Its protein product is CATYQGVGSPLHF.